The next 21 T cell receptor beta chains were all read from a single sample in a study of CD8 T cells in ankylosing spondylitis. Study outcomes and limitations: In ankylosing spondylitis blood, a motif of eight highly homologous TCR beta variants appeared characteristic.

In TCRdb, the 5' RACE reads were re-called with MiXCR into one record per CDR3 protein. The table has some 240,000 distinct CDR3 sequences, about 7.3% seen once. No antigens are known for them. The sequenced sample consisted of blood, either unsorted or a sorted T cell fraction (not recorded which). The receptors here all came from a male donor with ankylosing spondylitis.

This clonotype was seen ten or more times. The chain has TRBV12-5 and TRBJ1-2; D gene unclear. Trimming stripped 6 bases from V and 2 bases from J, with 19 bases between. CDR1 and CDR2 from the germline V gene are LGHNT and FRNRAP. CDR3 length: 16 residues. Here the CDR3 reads CASGLHKSGVNYGYTF. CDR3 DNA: TGTGCTAGTGGCCTACATAAATCGGGAGTAAACTATGGCTACACCTTC.

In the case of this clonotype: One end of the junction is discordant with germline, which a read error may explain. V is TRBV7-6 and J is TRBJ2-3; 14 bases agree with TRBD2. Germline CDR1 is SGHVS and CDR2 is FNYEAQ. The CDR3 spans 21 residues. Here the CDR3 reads CASSFTLGLAGVFEGTDTQYF. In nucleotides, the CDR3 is TGTGCTAGCAGCTTTACATTGGGACTAGCGGGAGTTTTTGAAGGCACAGATACGCAGTATTTT.

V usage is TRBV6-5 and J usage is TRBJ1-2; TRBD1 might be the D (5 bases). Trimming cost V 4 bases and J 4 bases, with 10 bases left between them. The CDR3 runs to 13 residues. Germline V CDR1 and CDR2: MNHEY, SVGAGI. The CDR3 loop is CASSSGTTYGYTF. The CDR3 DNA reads TGTGCCAGCAGTTCCGGGACGACCTATGGCTACACCTTC.

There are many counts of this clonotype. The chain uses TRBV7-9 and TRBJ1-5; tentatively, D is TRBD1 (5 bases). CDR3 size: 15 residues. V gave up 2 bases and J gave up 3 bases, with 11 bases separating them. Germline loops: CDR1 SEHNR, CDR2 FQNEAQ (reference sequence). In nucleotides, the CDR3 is TGTGCCAGCAGCTTAATGGGGCAGGTCAATCAGCCCCAGCATTTT. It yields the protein CASSLMGQVNQPQHF.

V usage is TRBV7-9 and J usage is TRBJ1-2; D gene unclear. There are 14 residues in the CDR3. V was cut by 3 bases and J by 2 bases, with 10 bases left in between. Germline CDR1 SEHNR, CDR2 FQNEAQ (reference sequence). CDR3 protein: CASSFGRTNYGYTF. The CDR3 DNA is TGTGCCAGCAGCTTTGGCAGGACGAACTATGGCTACACCTTC.

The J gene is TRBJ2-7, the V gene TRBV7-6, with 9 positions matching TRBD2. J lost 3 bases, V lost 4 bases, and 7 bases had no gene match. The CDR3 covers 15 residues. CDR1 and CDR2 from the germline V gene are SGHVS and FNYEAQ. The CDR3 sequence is CASSSEAGGIYEQYF. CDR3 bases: TGTGCCAGCAGCTCAGAGGCGGGGGGGATCTACGAGCAGTACTTC.

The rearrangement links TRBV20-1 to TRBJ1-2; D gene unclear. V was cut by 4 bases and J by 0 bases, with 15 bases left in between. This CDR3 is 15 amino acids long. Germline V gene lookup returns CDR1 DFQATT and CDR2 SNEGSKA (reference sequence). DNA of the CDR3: TGCAGTGCTAACCCCCAAGGACGGCCTAACTATGGCTACACCTTC. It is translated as CSANPQGRPNYGYTF.

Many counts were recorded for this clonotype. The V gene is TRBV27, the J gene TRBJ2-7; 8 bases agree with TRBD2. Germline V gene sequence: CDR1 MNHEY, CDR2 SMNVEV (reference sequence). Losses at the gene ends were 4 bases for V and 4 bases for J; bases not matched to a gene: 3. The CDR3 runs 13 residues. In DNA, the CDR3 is TGTGCCAGCAGTTATGCGGGGGGATACGAGCAGTACTTC. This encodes CASSYAGGYEQYF.

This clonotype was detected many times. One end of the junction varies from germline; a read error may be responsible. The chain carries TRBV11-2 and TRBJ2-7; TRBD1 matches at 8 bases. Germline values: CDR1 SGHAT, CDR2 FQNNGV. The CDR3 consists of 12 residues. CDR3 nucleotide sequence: TGCGCCAGCAGCTCAGGGGGCGACGAGCAGTACTTC. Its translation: CASSSGGDEQYF.

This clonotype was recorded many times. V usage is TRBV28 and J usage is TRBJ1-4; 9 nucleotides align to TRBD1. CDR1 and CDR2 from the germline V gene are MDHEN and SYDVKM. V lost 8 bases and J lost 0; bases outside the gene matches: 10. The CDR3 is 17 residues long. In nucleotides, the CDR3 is TGTGCCAGCGCCTACAGGGGGCCGCAAACAACTAATGAAAAACTGTTTTTT. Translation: CASAYRGPQTTNEKLFF.

This CDR3 is CASRLFDEQYF. CDR3 in DNA: TGTGCCAGCCGTCTTTTCGACGAGCAGTACTTC. The V and J genes are TRBV6-5 and TRBJ2-7; unclear D gene. V dropped 8 bases and J dropped 5 bases, with 10 bases sitting between them. The CDR3 totals 11 residues. The germline CDR1 and CDR2 sequences are MNHEY and SVGAGI.

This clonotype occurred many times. DNA for the CDR3: TGTGCCAGCAACACAGGGGGCATAGCTAACTATGGCTACACCTTC. Its translation is CASNTGGIANYGYTF. The rearrangement uses TRBV12-3 or TRBV12-4 and TRBJ1-2; 9 nucleotides match TRBD1. This CDR3 is 15 amino acids long. V lost 7 bases, J lost 0 bases, and 6 bases stayed unmatched.

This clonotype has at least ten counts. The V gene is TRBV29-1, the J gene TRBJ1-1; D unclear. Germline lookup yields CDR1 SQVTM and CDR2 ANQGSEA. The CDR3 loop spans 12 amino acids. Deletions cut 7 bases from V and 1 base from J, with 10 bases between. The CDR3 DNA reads TGCAGCGCCGAGCCGACGAACACTGAAGCTTTCTTT. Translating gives CSAEPTNTEAFF. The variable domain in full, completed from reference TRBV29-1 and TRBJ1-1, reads SAVISQKPSRDICQRGTSLTIQCQVDSQVTMMFWYRQQPGQSLTLIATANQGSEATYESGFVIDKFPISRPNLTFSTLTVSNMSPEDSSIYLCSAEPTNTEAFFGQGTRLTVV.

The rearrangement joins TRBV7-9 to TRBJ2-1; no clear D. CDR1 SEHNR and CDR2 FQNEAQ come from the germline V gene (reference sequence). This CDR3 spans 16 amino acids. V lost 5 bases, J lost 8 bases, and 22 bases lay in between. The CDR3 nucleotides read TGTGCCAGCAGCCTTGACGGTCTTTCCGGCTGGGATGAGCAGTTCTTC. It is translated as CASSLDGLSGWDEQFF.

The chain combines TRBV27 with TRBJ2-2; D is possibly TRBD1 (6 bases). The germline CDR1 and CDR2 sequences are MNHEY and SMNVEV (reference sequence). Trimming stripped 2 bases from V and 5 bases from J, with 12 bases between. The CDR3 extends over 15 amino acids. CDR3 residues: CASSLAAGATGELFF. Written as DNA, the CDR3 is TGTGCCAGCAGTTTAGCGGCAGGGGCGACCGGGGAGCTGTTTTTT.

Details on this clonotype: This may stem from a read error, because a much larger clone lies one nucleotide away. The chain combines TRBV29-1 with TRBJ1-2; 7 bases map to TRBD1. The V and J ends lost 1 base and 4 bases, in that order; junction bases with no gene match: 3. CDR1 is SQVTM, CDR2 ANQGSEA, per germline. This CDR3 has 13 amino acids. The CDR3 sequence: CSVEGGGLYGYTF. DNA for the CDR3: TGCAGCGTTGAAGGAGGGGGCCTCTATGGCTACACCTTC.

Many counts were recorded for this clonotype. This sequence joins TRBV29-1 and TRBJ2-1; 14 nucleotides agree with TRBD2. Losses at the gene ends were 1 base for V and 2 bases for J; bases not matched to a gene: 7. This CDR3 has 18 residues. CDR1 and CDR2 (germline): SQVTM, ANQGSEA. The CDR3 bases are TGCAGCGTTGAAGGAGGGACTAGCGGGAGACTCACCTACAATGAGCAGTTCTTC. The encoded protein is CSVEGGTSGRLTYNEQFF.

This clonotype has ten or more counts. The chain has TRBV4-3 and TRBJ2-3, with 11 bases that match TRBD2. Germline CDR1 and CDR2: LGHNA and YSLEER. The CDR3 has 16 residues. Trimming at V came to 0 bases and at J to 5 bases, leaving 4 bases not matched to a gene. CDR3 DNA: TGCGCCAGCAGCCAAGAACTAGCGGGAGTGGTAGATACGCAGTATTTT. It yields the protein CASSQELAGVVDTQYF.

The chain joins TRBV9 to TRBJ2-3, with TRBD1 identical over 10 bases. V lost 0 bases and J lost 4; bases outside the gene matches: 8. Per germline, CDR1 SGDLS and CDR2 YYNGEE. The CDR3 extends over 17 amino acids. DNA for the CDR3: TGTGCCAGCAGCGTAGGAAGAGGGACAGGGGTCGCAGATACGCAGTATTTT. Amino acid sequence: CASSVGRGTGVADTQYF. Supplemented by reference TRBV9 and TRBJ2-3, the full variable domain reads DSGVTQTPKHLITATGQRVTLRCSPRSGDLSVYWYQQSLDQGLQFLIQYYNGEERAKGNILERFSAQQFPDLHSELNLSSLELGDSALYFCASSVGRGTGVADTQYFGPGTRLTVL.

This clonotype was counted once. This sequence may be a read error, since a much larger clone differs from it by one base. The CDR3 protein is CASSLRTYTDSQYF. The CDR3 DNA is TGTGCCAGCAGTCTCAGGACTTACACAGATTCGCAGTATTTT. This chain links TRBV28 with TRBJ2-3; possible D gene TRBD2, 5 bases. This CDR3 region has 14 residues. Germline-derived CDR1 and CDR2 are MDHEN and SYDVKM.

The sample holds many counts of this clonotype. Here the CDR3 reads CSVDRGRNEQFF. CDR3 DNA: TGCAGCGTTGACAGGGGTCGGAATGAGCAGTTCTTC. The chain recombines TRBV29-1 with TRBJ2-1; possible D gene TRBD1, 6 bases. The V and J ends lost 3 bases and 7 bases respectively, with 10 bases between them. From germline, CDR1 is SQVTM and CDR2 ANQGSEA. CDR3 length equals 12 residues.